This TCR beta chain is drawn from a study of response to subunit inactivated influenza vaccine. Study-level findings and limits: The authors offered the suggestion that each seasonal influenza vaccination recruits few new T cells.

Germline V gene sequence: CDR1 MNHEY, CDR2 SMNVEV (reference sequence). J lost 7 bases, V lost 5 bases, and 9 bases had no gene match. The CDR3 is made up of 15 amino acids. Regarding this clonotype: Its specificity is unknown.

TCRdb used MiXCR to reprocess the RT-PCR reads, holding one entry per CDR3 protein. The sample consists of 250,000 to 350,000 distinct CDR3 sequences, about 20% of them appearing once. The V and J genes are TRBV27 and TRBJ2-1; 9 positions match TRBD2. The sequence was collected from a man in his fifties or sixties who received an inactivated influenza vaccine. The sample was PBMCs from blood, taken less than 22 months after vaccination. In DNA, the CDR3 is TGTGCCAGCAGTGGGGGACTAGCAAATTGGAATGAGCAGTTCTTC. It is translated as CASSGGLANWNEQFF.